The 24 T cell receptor beta chains presented below share a single source sample, sequenced in a study of blood T cell repertoires in COVID-19. The protocol was immunoSEQ multiplex PCR, while the TCRdb copy is restricted to in-frame clones and leaves out a portion. The sample lists 470,000 or so clones, approximately 90% seen once, with around 4.4% in the top ten. Specimen: peripheral blood. The receptors were sampled from a woman aged 30 to 39 with acute or convalescent COVID-19.

V gene TRBV6-1 combines with J gene TRBJ1-4; a weak D match, TRBD1 (5 bases). V dropped 7 bases and J dropped 7 bases, with 16 bases sitting between them. The CDR3 contains 14 residues. The germline V gene has CDR1 MNHNS and CDR2 SASEGT. Here the CDR3 reads CASTTSPRAEKLFF. For the CDR3, the DNA is TGTGCCAGCACCACTAGCCCCAGGGCTGAAAAACTGTTTTTT.

The chain has TRBV7-2 and TRBJ2-7; 9 positions agree with TRBD2. CDR1 is SGHTA, CDR2 FQGNSA, per germline. CDR3 length: 16 amino acids. With V trimmed by 3 bases and J by 7 bases, 13 bases remained unmatched. CDR3 DNA sequence: TGTGCCAGCAGCTTCTCCAGCGGGGGGAGCCAGGGGGAGCAGTACTTC. Protein product: CASSFSSGGSQGEQYF. The full variable domain, its missing parts supplied by reference TRBV7-2 and TRBJ2-7, is GAGVSQSPSNKVTEKGKDVELRCDPISGHTALYWYRQSLGQGLEFLIYFQGNSAPDKSGLPSDRFSAERTGGSVSTLTIQRTQQEDSAVYLCASSFSSGGSQGEQYFGPGTRLTVT.

The chain has TRBV2 and TRBJ1-1; D is undetermined. Between the trimmed V and J ends, which lost 5 bases and 2 bases, there was a span of 12 bases. The CDR3 has 14 amino acids. The germline CDR1 and CDR2 sequences are SNHLY and FYNNEI. The CDR3, as DNA: TGTGCCAGCAGTTCTATAGGACTAAACACTGAAGCTTTCTTT. Encoded protein: CASSSIGLNTEAFF. Full variable domain (remainder filled in from reference TRBV2 and TRBJ1-1): EPEVTQTPSHQVTQMGQEVILRCVPISNHLYFYWYRQILGQKVEFLVSFYNNEISEKSEIFDDQFSVERPDGSNFTLKIRSTKLEDSAMYFCASSSIGLNTEAFFGQGTRLTVV.

CDR3 DNA sequence: TGTGCCAGCAGTTTATCAGGGACAGGGGGCACTGAAGCTTTCTTT. As protein: CASSLSGTGGTEAFF. The rearrangement uses TRBV27 and TRBJ1-1, with TRBD1 matching over 11 bases. The V gene's germline CDR1 is MNHEY and CDR2 SMNVEV (reference sequence). This CDR3 contains 15 residues. J gave up 4 bases and V 0 bases, and 1 base lay outside the gene matches.

The V and J genes are TRBV9 and TRBJ2-5; TRBD2 aligns across 10 bases. Germline loops: CDR1 SGDLS, CDR2 YYNGEE. Losses at the gene ends were 3 bases for V and 0 bases for J; bases not matched to a gene: 2. CDR3 length equals 15 residues. DNA for the CDR3: TGTGCCAGCAGCGAGCGGGGGGGTTACCAAGAGACCCAGTACTTC. It codes for CASSERGGYQETQYF.

The chain carries TRBV6-6 and TRBJ1-1; the D is unclear. Trimming shortened V by 6 bases and J by 1 base, and 9 bases separated the two germline ends. Per the germline V gene, CDR1 is MNHNY and CDR2 is SVGAGI (reference sequence). The CDR3 covers 13 residues. The CDR3 bases are TGTGCCAGCAGCGGGTTGAGGAACACTGAAGCTTTCTTT. This gives the protein CASSGLRNTEAFF.

A single count supports this clone. The J gene is TRBJ2-1, the V gene TRBV13; D remains unclear. CDR1 is PRHDT, CDR2 FYEKMQ, per germline (reference sequence). Trimming stripped 3 bases from V and 1 base from J, with 10 bases between. The CDR3 is 15 residues long. CDR3 sequence (DNA): TGTGCCAGCAGCTTTTTCGCAGATTCCTACAATGAGCAGTTCTTC. This encodes CASSFFADSYNEQFF.

This chain uses TRBV30 with TRBJ1-6; 7 bases match TRBD1. The ends lost 6 bases at V and 9 bases at J; junction bases unmatched: 14. CDR1 and CDR2 (germline): GTSNPN, SVGIG (reference sequence). The CDR3 runs 15 residues. The CDR3: CACRSGGVYGSPLHF. The CDR3 DNA sequence: TGTGCCTGTCGTTCAGGGGGTGTCTACGGTTCACCCCTCCACTTT. Full variable domain (rest looked up from reference TRBV30 and TRBJ1-6): SQTIHQWPATLVQPVGSPLSLECTVEGTSNPNLYWYRQAAGRGLQLLFYSVGIGQISSEVPQNLSASRPQDRQFILSSKKLLLSDSGFYLCACRSGGVYGSPLHFGNGTRLTVT.

The chain employs TRBV30 and TRBJ1-2; TRBD1 might be the D (5 bases). V gave up 4 bases and J gave up 8 bases, with 14 bases separating them. CDR1 GTSNPN and CDR2 SVGIG come from the germline V gene (reference sequence). The CDR3 extends over 12 amino acids. The CDR3 region is CAWTWRGGGYTF. CDR3 sequence (DNA): TGTGCCTGGACCTGGCGGGGCGGGGGCTACACCTTC.

The rearrangement uses TRBV3-1 (or the pseudogene TRBV3-2) and TRBJ2-1; the D gene is possibly TRBD2 (6 bases). The CDR3 consists of 15 residues. V was trimmed by 4 bases and J by 6 bases, leaving 16 bases between them. Germline V gene data show CDR1 as LGHDT and CDR2 as YNNKEL (reference sequence). The CDR3 nucleotides are TGTGCCAGCAGCCTGTTACCGGGGGTTATCAATGAGCAGTTCTTC. Protein product: CASSLLPGVINEQFF.

The CDR3 sequence: CASSPTSGGRYNEQFF. In nucleotides, the CDR3 is TGTGCCAGCAGCCCGACTAGCGGGGGCCGATACAATGAGCAGTTCTTC. J is TRBJ2-1 and V is TRBV7-9, with 12 nucleotides matching TRBD2. Trimming cost V 5 bases and J 4 bases; bases outside gene matches: 6. The CDR3 sequence is 16 residues long. Germline CDR1 SEHNR, CDR2 FQNEAQ (reference sequence).

The V gene is TRBV28, the J gene TRBJ2-2; 7 bases agree with TRBD1. Trimming cost V 5 bases and J 5 bases; bases outside gene matches: 8. Germline V gives CDR1 MDHEN, CDR2 SYDVKM. The CDR3 extends over 15 amino acids. The CDR3 is CASSKWDSRTGELFF. For the CDR3, the DNA is TGTGCCAGCAGTAAATGGGACAGTAGAACCGGGGAGCTGTTTTTT.

The chain combines TRBV2 with TRBJ1-1; possibly TRBD1 for D (5 bases). Germline-derived CDR1 and CDR2 are SNHLY and FYNNEI. This CDR3 is built from 17 residues. V dropped 5 bases and J dropped 3 bases, with 22 bases sitting between them. Here the CDR3 reads CASSKWYQGREDTEAFF. The DNA for the CDR3 is TGTGCCAGCAGTAAATGGTATCAGGGTAGGGAGGACACTGAAGCTTTCTTT.

The chain combines TRBV24-1 with TRBJ2-5; tentatively, D is TRBD2 (7 bases). The CDR3 runs to 15 residues. Germline values: CDR1 KGHDR, CDR2 SFDVKD. Trimming pared 4 bases from V and 4 bases from J, leaving 15 bases between. DNA of the CDR3: TGTGCCACCAGTGAAAAGGGGGGGGTCACAGAGACCCAGTACTTC. Amino acid sequence: CATSEKGGVTETQYF.

This clone was seen a handful of times. J is TRBJ2-7 and V is TRBV5-4, with TRBD1 matching over 7 bases. J was trimmed by 2 bases and V by 5 bases; bases with no gene match: 7. Looked up from germline, CDR1 is SGHNT and CDR2 is YYREEE (reference sequence). The CDR3 consists of 14 residues. The CDR3 region is CASSVTTGTYEQYF. The CDR3, as DNA: TGTGCCAGCAGTGTAACGACAGGGACCTACGAGCAGTACTTC.

The chain carries TRBV18 and TRBJ2-1; 11 bases fit TRBD2. The V gene end was trimmed by 0 bases and the J gene end by 4 bases; junction bases not matched to a gene: 5. The CDR3 runs to 17 residues. CDR1 KGHSH and CDR2 LQKENI come from the germline V gene. The DNA for the CDR3 is TGTGCCAGCTCACCACCGGGACTAGCGGAGAATTACAATGAGCAGTTCTTC. Residues: CASSPPGLAENYNEQFF.

The sample holds one count of this clone. J is TRBJ1-6 and V is TRBV4-1, with TRBD1 matching over 10 bases. Germline-derived CDR1 and CDR2 are MGHRA and YSYEKL. The CDR3 covers 18 residues. The trim removed 7 bases at V and 5 bases at J, leaving 14 bases unmatched. The CDR3 DNA follows: TGCGCCAGCAACAGCCCGGGACAGGGGTATAACGATAATTCACCCCTCCACTTT. It yields the protein CASNSPGQGYNDNSPLHF.

This chain joins TRBV5-1 and TRBJ2-7, with 7 bases aligning to TRBD2. CDR3 length equals 13 residues. The junction had 6 bases not matched to a gene; V was cut back by 4 bases and J by 5 bases. The germline V gene has CDR1 SGHRS and CDR2 YFSETQ. CDR3: CASSHGLGDEQYF. The CDR3 nucleotides read TGCGCCAGCAGCCACGGACTAGGGGACGAGCAGTACTTC.

V gene TRBV5-1 combines with J gene TRBJ2-3; possibly TRBD1 for D (6 bases). V shed 4 bases and J shed 0 bases, with 15 bases lying between them. This CDR3 comprises 16 residues. Germline CDR1 SGHRS, CDR2 YFSETQ. CDR3: CASSQQPGQSTDTQYF. Here the CDR3 DNA reads TGCGCCAGCAGCCAACAACCGGGACAAAGCACAGATACGCAGTATTTT.

This chain connects TRBV24-1 to TRBJ1-5; 7 nucleotides match TRBD1. The germline V gene encodes CDR1 KGHDR and CDR2 SFDVKD. With 3 bases clipped from V and 10 bases from J, the junction kept 8 bases outside the gene matches. This CDR3 is 14 amino acids long. The CDR3 nucleotides are TGTGCCACCAGTGATCGACAGGGAGTGGATCCCCAGCATTTT. Residues: CATSDRQGVDPQHF.

The V call is TRBV27, the J call TRBJ1-5; the D gene is possibly TRBD1 (5 bases). The CDR3 consists of 15 residues. V was clipped by 5 bases and J by 9 bases, with 20 bases between them. Germline V CDR1 and CDR2: MNHEY, SMNVEV (reference sequence). The CDR3 reads CASSPGGGMYRPQHF. In nucleotides, the CDR3 is TGTGCCAGCAGTCCCGGGGGGGGGATGTATAGGCCCCAGCATTTT.

This rearrangement joins TRBV14 to TRBJ1-1; a possible D gene is TRBD1 (6 bases). From germline, CDR1 is SGHDN and CDR2 FVKESK. The CDR3 length is 13 residues. V lost 2 bases to trimming and J lost 7 bases, with 11 bases between them. This CDR3 reads CASSQTGSYEAFF. In DNA form, the CDR3 reads TGTGCCAGCAGCCAAACAGGGAGCTATGAAGCTTTCTTT. The full variable domain, in which reference TRBV14 and TRBJ1-1 provide the parts outside the CDR3, is EAGVTQFPSHSVIEKGQTVTLRCDPISGHDNLYWYRRVMGKEIKFLLHFVKESKQDESGMPNNRFLAERTGGTYSTLKVQPAELEDSGVYFCASSQTGSYEAFFGQGTRLTVV.

This chain links TRBV7-9 with TRBJ1-2; no clear D gene. The germline gives CDR1 SEHNR, CDR2 FQNEAQ (reference sequence). V lost 2 bases and J lost 7, with 20 bases in between. The CDR3 is 16 residues long. In DNA form, the CDR3 reads TGTGCCAGCAGCTTAATTATGGTAGACCCGGCGGGTGGCTACACCTTC. Protein product: CASSLIMVDPAGGYTF.

V usage is TRBV12-1 and J usage is TRBJ2-5; TRBD2 is the table's D call and was not checked against the DNA. TRBV12-1 is listed as a pseudogene. The CDR3 contains 17 residues. CDR3 in DNA: TGTGCCAGCAGCTTTGCGCCAATAGCGGGGGGGCCGAAGACCCAGTACTTC. This encodes CASSFAPIAGGPKTQYF.